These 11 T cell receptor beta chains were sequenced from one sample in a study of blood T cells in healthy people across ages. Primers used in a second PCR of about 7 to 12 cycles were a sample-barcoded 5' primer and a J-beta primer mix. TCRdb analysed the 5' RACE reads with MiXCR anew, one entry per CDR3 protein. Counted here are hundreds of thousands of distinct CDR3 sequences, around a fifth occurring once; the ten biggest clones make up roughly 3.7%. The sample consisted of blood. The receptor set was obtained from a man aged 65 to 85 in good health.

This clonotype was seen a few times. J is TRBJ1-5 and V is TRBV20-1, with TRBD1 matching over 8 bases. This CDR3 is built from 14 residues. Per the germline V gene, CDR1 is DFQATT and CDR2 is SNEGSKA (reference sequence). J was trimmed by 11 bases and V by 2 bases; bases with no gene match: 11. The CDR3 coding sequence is TGCAGTGCTAGACCCCGACAGGGGTTTGAGACCCAGCATTTT. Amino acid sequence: CSARPRQGFETQHF.

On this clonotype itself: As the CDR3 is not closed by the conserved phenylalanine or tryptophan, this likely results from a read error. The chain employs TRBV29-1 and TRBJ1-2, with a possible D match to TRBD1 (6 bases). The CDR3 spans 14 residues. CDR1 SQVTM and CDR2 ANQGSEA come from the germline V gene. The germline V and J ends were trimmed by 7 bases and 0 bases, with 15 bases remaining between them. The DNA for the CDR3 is TGCAGCGCCAGCCAGGACAGATCTAACTATGGCTACACCTTA. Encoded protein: CSASQDRSNYGYTL.

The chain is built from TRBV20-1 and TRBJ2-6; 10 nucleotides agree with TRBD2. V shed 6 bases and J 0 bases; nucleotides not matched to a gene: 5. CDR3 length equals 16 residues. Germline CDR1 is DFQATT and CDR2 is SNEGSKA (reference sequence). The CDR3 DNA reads TGCAGTGCCAGGACTAGCGGAGACTCTGGGGCCAACGTCCTGACTTTC. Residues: CSARTSGDSGANVLTF.

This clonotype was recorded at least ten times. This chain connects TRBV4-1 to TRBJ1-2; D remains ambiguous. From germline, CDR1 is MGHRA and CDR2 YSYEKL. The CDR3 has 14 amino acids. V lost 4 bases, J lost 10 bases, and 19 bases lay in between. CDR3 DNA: TGCGCCAGCAGCCGGACCCTCCTAAGCCTCGACTACACCTTC. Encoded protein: CASSRTLLSLDYTF.

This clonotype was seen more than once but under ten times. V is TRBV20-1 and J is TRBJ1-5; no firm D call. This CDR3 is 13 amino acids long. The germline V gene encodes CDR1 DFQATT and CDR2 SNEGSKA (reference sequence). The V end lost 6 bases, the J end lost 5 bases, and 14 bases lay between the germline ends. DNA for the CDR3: TGCAGTGCACGAGGGCAGAAAGATCAGCCCCAGCATTTT. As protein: CSARGQKDQPQHF.

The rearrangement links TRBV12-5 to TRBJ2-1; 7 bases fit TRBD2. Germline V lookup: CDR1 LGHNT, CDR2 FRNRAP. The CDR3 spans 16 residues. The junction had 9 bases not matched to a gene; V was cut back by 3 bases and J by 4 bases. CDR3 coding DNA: TGTGCTAGTGGTTTCCGGTCTAGCGGACCTTACAATGAGCAGTTCTTC. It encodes CASGFRSSGPYNEQFF.

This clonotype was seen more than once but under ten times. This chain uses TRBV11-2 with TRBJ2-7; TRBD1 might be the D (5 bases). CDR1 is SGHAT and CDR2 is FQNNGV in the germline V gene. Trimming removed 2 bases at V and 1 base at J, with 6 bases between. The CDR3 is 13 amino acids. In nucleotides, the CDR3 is TGTGCCAGCAGCTTACACAGGTCCTACGAGCAGTACTTC. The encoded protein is CASSLHRSYEQYF.

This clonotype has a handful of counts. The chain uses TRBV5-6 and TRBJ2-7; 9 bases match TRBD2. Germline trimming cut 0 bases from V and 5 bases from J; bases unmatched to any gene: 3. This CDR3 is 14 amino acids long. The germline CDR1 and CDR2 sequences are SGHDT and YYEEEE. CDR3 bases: TGTGCCAGCAGCTTGGGCGGGAGGGCCGACGAGCAGTACTTC. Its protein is CASSLGGRADEQYF.

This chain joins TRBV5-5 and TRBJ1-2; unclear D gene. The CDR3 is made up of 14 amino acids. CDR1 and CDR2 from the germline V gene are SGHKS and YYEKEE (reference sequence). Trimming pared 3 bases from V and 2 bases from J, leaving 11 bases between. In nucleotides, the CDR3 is TGTGCCAGCAGCTCTCAGATGACCAACTATGGCTACACCTTC. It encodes CASSSQMTNYGYTF.

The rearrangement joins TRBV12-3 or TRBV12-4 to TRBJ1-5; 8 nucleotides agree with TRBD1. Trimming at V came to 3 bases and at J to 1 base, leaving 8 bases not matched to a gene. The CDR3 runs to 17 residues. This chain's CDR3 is CASSLGQGAVSNQPQHF. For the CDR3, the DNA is TGTGCCAGCAGTTTGGGGCAGGGGGCGGTGAGCAATCAGCCCCAGCATTTT.

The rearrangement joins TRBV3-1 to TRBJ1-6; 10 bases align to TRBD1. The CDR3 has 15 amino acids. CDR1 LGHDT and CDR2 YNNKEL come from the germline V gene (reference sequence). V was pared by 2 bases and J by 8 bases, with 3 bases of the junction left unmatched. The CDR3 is CASSQSGTGDSPLHF. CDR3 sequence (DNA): TGTGCCAGCAGCCAATCCGGGACAGGGGATTCACCCCTCCACTTT.